Listed here is a single T cell receptor beta chain. Its antigen is unidentified. Per the germline V gene, CDR1 is SGHDT and CDR2 is YYEEEE. This CDR3 has 16 residues. The V gene end was trimmed by 4 bases and the J gene end by 0 bases; junction bases not matched to a gene: 6. This table comes from immunoSEQ multiplex PCR, and its TCRdb copy is limited to in-frame clones, with some not included. The table lists under 45,000 clones, about four fifths of them singletons. Sample time point: week 23, last vaccination. Vaccine doses each comprised 300 ug of mutant IDH1 20-mer peptide, with topical imiquimod. The data are from a study of a mutant IDH1 vaccine in newly diagnosed glioma.

The chain is built from TRBV5-6 and TRBJ2-4; 8 bases map to TRBD1. This sequence was found in a woman aged 18 to 35 with glioma. Some clones in this sample may be carry-over from other donors' samples. The sample here was PBMCs, taken from a glioma patient whose treatment included an IDH1 peptide vaccine. CDR3 amino acids: CASSAGQGLAKNIQYF. CDR3 coding DNA: TGTGCCAGCAGCGCCGGACAGGGACTAGCCAAAAACATTCAGTACTTC.